This TCR beta chain emerged from a study of T cell repertoires in cytomegalovirus infection. Across the study: Public TCR beta signature analysis indicated the presence of both CMV infection and matching HLA type. Study-wide results and limits: HLA-C-restricted CMV clonotypes gave the most frequent clonotype in two of eight donors.

The ends were cut back, 4 bases at V and 1 base at J, with 9 bases in the middle. Germline loops: CDR1 MGHDK, CDR2 SYGVNS. The length of the CDR3 is 14 residues. TCRdb itself ran the reads through MiXCR, one entry per CDR3 protein. This table holds roughly 860,000 distinct CDR3 sequences, approximately 30% found once. This clonotype was seen only a few times. The antigen is undetermined. This receptor was obtained from a human donor in good health (CMV status not recorded). Some clones in this sample may be carry-over from other donors' samples. The chain couples TRBV25-1 to TRBJ2-3; D unclear. Specimen: cultured CD8+ T cells from PBMCs, collected from culture after CMV antigen stimulation. Written as DNA, the CDR3 is TGTGCCAGCAGTGCGGACCCACGCACAGATACGCAGTATTTT. This gives the protein CASSADPRTDTQYF. The full variable domain, with the rest looked up from reference TRBV25-1 and TRBJ2-3, is EADIYQTPRYLVIGTGKKITLECSQTMGHDKMYWYQQDPGMELHLIHYSYGVNSTEKGDLSSESTVSRIRTEHFPLTLESARPSHTSQYLCASSADPRTDTQYFGPGTRLTVL.